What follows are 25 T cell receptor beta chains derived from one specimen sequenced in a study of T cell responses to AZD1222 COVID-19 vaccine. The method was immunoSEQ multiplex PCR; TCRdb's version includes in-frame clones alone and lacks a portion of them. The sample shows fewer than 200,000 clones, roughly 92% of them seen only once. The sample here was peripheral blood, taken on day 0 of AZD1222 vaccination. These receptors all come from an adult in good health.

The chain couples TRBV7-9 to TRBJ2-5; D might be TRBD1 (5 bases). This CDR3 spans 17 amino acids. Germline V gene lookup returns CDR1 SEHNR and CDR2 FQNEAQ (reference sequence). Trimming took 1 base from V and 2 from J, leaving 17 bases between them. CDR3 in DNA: TGTGCCAGCAGCTTAGGCTCAAGGGGATTGCCACAAGAGACCCAGTACTTC. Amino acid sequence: CASSLGSRGLPQETQYF.

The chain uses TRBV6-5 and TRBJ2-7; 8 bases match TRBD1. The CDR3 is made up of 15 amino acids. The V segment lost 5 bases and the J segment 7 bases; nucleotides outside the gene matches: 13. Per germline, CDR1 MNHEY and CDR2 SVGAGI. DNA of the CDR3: TGTGCCAGCAGTCACGGACAGGGAGCGTCGGGAGAGCAGTACTTC. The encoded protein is CASSHGQGASGEQYF.

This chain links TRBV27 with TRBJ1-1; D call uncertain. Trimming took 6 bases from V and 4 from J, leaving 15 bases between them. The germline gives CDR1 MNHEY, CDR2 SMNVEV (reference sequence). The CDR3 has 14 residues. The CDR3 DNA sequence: TGTGCCAGCAGCCCGGGTTTGCTCGGCACTGAAGCTTTCTTT. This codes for CASSPGLLGTEAFF.

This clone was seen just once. CDR3 sequence (DNA): TGTGCCAGCAGTAGGGATTTTTGGTACACCGGGGAGCTGTTTTTT. Translated, it gives CASSRDFWYTGELFF. This chain links TRBV27 with TRBJ2-2; D gene ambiguous. Trimming left V 5 bases short and J 3 bases short, with 13 bases between. The CDR3 contains 15 residues. CDR1 is MNHEY and CDR2 is SMNVEV in the germline V gene (reference sequence).

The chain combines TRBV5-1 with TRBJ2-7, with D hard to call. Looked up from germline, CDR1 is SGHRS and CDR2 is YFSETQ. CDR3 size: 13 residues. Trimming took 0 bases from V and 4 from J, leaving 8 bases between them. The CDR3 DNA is TGCGCCAGCAGCTTGGTGTCGGGTTACGAGCAGTACTTC. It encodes CASSLVSGYEQYF.

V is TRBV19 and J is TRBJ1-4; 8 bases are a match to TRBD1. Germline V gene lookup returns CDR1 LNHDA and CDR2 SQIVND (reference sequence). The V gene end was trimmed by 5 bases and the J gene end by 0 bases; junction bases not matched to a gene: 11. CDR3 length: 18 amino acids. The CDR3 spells CASSPTGAGLATNEKLFF. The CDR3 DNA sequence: TGTGCCAGTAGTCCGACAGGGGCTGGACTTGCAACTAATGAAAAACTGTTTTTT.

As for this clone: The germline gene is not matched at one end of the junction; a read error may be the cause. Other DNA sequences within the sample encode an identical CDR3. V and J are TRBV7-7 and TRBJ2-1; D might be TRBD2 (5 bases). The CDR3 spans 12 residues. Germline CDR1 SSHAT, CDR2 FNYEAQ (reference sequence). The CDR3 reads CASSLAGGEQFF. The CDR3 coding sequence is TGTGCTAGCAGCTTAGCAGGAGGAGAGCAGTTCTTC.

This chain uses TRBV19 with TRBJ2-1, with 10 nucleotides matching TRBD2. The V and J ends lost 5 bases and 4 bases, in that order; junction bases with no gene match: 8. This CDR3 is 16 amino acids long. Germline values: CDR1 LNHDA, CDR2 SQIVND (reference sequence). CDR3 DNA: TGTGCCAGTAGTCCGCGGCTAGCGGGGGCTTACAATGAGCAGTTCTTC. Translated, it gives CASSPRLAGAYNEQFF.

As DNA, the CDR3 is TGTGCCAGTAGTATAGACAGTCTAGCGAGCAATCAGCCCCAGCATTTT. Amino acid sequence: CASSIDSLASNQPQHF. This rearrangement joins TRBV19 to TRBJ1-5; D is uncertain. Germline-derived CDR1 and CDR2 are LNHDA and SQIVND (reference sequence). Trimming took 0 bases from V and 1 from J, leaving 10 bases between them. This CDR3 is built from 16 residues. Looking up the rest from reference TRBV19 and TRBJ1-5 gives the full variable domain: DGGITQSPKYLFRKEGQNVTLSCEQNLNHDAMYWYRQDPGQGLRLIYYSQIVNDFQKGDIAEGYSVSREKKESFPLTVTSAQKNPTAFYLCASSIDSLASNQPQHFGDGTRLSIL.

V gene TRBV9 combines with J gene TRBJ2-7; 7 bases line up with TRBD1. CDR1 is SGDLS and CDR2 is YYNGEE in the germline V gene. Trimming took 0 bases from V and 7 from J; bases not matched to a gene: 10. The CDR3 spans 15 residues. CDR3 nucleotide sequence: TGTGCCAGCAGCGTAGGAAAGGGGGCTCCGGAGGAGCAGTACTTC. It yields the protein CASSVGKGAPEEQYF. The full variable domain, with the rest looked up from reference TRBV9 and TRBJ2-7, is DSGVTQTPKHLITATGQRVTLRCSPRSGDLSVYWYQQSLDQGLQFLIQYYNGEERAKGNILERFSAQQFPDLHSELNLSSLELGDSALYFCASSVGKGAPEEQYFGPGTRLTVT.

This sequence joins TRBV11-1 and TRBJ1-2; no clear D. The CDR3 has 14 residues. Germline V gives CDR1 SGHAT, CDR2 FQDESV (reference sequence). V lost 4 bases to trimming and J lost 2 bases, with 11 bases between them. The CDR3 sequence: CASSSGIINYGYTF. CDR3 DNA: TGTGCCAGCAGCTCCGGGATCATCAACTATGGCTACACCTTC.

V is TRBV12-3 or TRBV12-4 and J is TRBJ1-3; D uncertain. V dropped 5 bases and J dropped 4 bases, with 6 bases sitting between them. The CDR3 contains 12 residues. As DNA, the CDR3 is TGTGCCAGCAGTCTGGGGGGAAACACCATATATTTT. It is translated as CASSLGGNTIYF.

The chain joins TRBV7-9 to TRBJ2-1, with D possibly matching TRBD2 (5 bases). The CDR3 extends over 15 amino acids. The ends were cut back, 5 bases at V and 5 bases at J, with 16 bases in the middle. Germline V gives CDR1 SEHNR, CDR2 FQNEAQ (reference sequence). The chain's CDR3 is CASSPSSRLNNEQFF. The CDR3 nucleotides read TGTGCCAGCAGCCCCTCTAGCCGGCTTAACAATGAGCAGTTCTTC.

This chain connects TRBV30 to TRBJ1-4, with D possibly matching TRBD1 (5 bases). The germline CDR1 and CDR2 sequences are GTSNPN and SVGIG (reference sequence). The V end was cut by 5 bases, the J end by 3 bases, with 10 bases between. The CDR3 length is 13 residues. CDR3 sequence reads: CAWAGGANEKLFF. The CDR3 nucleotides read TGTGCCTGGGCCGGAGGGGCTAATGAAAAACTGTTTTTT.

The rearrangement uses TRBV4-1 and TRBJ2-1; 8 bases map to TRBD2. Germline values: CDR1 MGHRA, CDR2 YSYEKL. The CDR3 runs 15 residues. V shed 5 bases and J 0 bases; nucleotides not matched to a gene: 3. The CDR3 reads CASSLAGSSYNEQFF. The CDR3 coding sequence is TGCGCCAGCAGCTTAGCGGGGAGCTCCTACAATGAGCAGTTCTTC.

The CDR3 nucleotides are TGCAGTGCTAGTCGCGGTCGTGAAGCTTTCTTT. Amino acids: CSASRGREAFF. This chain links TRBV20-1 with TRBJ1-1; D ambiguous. Germline CDR1 reads DFQATT; CDR2 reads SNEGSKA (reference sequence). V lost 3 bases and J 7 bases, leaving 9 bases between the germline ends. This CDR3 has 11 residues.

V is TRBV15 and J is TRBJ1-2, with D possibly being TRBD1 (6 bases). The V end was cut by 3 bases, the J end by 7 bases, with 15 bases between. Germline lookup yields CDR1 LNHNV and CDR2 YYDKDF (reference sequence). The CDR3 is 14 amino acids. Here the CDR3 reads CATSSPRDTRGYTF. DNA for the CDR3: TGTGCCACCAGCAGTCCTAGGGACACTCGTGGCTACACCTTC. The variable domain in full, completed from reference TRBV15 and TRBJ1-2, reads DAMVIQNPRYQVTQFGKPVTLSCSQTLNHNVMYWYQQKSSQAPKLLFHYYDKDFNNEADTPDNFQSRRPNTSFCFLDIRSPGLGDTAMYLCATSSPRDTRGYTFGSGTRLTVV.

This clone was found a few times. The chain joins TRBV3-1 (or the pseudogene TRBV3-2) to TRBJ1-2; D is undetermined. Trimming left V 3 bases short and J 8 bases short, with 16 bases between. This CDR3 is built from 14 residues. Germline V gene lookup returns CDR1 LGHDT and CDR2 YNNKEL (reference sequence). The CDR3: CASSQAYTSGGYTF. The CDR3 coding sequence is TGTGCCAGCAGCCAGGCCTATACTTCGGGGGGCTACACCTTC.

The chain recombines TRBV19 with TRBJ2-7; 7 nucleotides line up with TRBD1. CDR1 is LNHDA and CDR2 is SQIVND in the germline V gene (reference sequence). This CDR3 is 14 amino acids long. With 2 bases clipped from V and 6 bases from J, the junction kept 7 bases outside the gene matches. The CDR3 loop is CASSITGPGGEQYF. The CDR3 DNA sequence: TGTGCCAGTAGTATAACGGGCCCAGGGGGCGAGCAGTACTTC.

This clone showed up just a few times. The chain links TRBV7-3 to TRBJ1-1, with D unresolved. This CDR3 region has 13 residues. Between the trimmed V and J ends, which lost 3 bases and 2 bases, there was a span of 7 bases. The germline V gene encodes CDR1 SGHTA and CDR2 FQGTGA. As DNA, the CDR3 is TGTGCCAGCAGCTTTTGGGAAAACACTGAAGCTTTCTTT. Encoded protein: CASSFWENTEAFF.

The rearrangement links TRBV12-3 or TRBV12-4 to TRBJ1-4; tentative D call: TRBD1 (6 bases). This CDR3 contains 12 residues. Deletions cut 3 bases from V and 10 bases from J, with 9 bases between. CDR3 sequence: CASSFGQRKLFF. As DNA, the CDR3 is TGTGCCAGCAGTTTTGGACAGAGAAAACTGTTTTTT.

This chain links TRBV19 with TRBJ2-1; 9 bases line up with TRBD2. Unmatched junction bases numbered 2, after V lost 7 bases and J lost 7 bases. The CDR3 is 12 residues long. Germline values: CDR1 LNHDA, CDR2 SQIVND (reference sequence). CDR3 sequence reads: CASTSGINEQFF. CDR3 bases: TGTGCCAGTACTAGCGGGATTAATGAGCAGTTCTTC.

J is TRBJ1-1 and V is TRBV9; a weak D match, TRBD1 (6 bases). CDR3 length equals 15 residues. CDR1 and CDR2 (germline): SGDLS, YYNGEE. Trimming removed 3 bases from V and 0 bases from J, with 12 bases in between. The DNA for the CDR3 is TGTGCCAGCAGCGCCCAAGGGACATTGAACACTGAAGCTTTCTTT. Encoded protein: CASSAQGTLNTEAFF.

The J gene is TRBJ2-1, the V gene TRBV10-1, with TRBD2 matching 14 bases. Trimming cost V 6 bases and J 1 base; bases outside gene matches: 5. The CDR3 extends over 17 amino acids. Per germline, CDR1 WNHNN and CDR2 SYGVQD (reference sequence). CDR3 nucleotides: TGCGCCAGCAGCCCGACTAGCGGGAGGGGGTCCTACAATGAGCAGTTCTTC. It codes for CASSPTSGRGSYNEQFF.

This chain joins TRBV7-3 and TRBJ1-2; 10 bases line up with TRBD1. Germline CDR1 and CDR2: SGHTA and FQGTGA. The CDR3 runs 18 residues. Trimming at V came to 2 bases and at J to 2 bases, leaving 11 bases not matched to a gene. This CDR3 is CASSLGPGTGVINYGYTF. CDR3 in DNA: TGTGCCAGCAGCTTAGGTCCCGGGACAGGGGTTATAAACTATGGCTACACCTTC.